This TCR beta chain was recorded in a study of blood T cell repertoires in COVID-19. Clones were read by immunoSEQ multiplex PCR, and TCRdb kept only the in-frame ones, dropping some. The data show 350,000 to 400,000 clones, nearly 90% seen once. CDR3 length equals 15 residues. The V and J ends lost 2 bases and 7 bases, in that order; junction bases with no gene match: 8. CDR1 and CDR2 (germline): MGHRA, YSYEKL. The receptor was isolated from a young man with active or convalescent COVID-19. V gene TRBV4-1 combines with J gene TRBJ1-2; TRBD1 agrees at 9 bases. The specimen was peripheral blood. As DNA, the CDR3 is TGCGCCAGCAGCCAAATAGACAGGGGGAGAAGTGGCTACACCTTC. It encodes CASSQIDRGRSGYTF.